The entry below describes one TCR beta chain. What it recognizes is unknown. This sample stems from a study of shared clonotypes between healthy human individuals. Study-level findings and limits: Naive CD4 clonotype sharing across several donors was around 5%.

Looked up from germline, CDR1 is MNHNS and CDR2 is SASEGT. After removal of 6 bases from V and 6 bases from J, the junction contained 5 bases not matched to a gene. The CDR3 sequence is 14 residues long. TCRdb's copy holds only in-frame clones and misses some; the assay was immunoSEQ multiplex PCR. Of around 370,000 clones in the sample, about 96% were seen once. Healthy HIV-negative adults with no recent acute infections or vaccinations were recruited as donors. Sequences were obtained from memory CD8+ T cells sorted from blood. Subset denoted: CD45RO+ cells pooled with CCR7-negative TemRA cells. The gene calls are TRBV6-1 and TRBJ1-5, with TRBD1 matching over 10 bases. The TCR comes from a man younger than 40 in good health. The CDR3 DNA reads as TGTGCCAGCAGCCCCCGGGACAGGGGTCAGCCCCAGCATTTT. Translation: CASSPRDRGQPQHF.